A selection of T cell receptor beta chains follows, all from one sample in a study of blood T cell repertoires in COVID-19. Sequencing used immunoSEQ multiplex PCR; TCRdb keeps in-frame clones, though not all of them. The sample consists of about 75,000 clones, around 74% of them appearing once. Sequenced material: peripheral blood. The origin of the receptors is a woman of 80 years or more with active or convalescent COVID-19. The CDR3 runs from the conserved cysteine through the conserved F or W. D genes are given only for firm matches. The size of a clone is reported for some rows only, either as once, few or many, or as a class for expanded clones.

D	size	V	J	CDR3	DNA
TRBD1	NA	TRBV30	TRBJ1-2	CAGRIPGQGGFGYTF	TGTGCCGGGAGAATACCGGGACAGGGGGGTTTTGGCTACACCTTC
TRBD2	NA	TRBV7-3	TRBJ2-2	CASSSQTSGKVGELFF	TGTGCCAGCAGCTCTCAGACTAGCGGGAAGGTCGGGGAGCTGTTTTTT
NA	NA	TRBV9	TRBJ2-5	CASSRRDTPGQETQYF	TGTGCCAGCAGCCGTAGGGACACCCCGGGCCAAGAGACCCAGTACTTC
NA	NA	TRBV24-1	TRBJ1-2	CATYLGMGAPCPGYTF	TGTGCCACCTACCTAGGGATGGGGGCCCCGTGCCCTGGCTACACCTTC
NA	NA	TRBV27	TRBJ1-6	CASSYGTLGNSPLHF	TGTGCCAGCAGTTACGGGACACTGGGGAATTCACCCCTCCACTTT
TRBD1	NA	TRBV5-1	TRBJ2-7	CASSWGPERGHLEQYF	TGCGCCAGCAGCTGGGGCCCCGAGAGGGGGCATCTCGAGCAGTACTTC
TRBD2	NA	TRBV7-9	TRBJ2-1	CASRSSGSSYNEQFF	TGTGCCAGTAGGAGTAGCGGGAGCTCCTACAATGAGCAGTTCTTC
NA	NA	TRBV5-5	TRBJ1-6	CASSFLLSPLHF	TGTGCCAGCAGTTTTTTGTTATCCCCCCTCCACTTT
TRBD1	NA	TRBV29-1	TRBJ1-2	CSVELRDRALTF	TGCAGCGTTGAATTAAGAGACAGGGCCCTCACCTTC
TRBD1	NA	TRBV13	TRBJ2-1	CASSPRDRGDEQFF	TGTGCCAGCAGCCCCCGGGACAGGGGGGATGAGCAGTTCTTC
NA	NA	TRBV2	TRBJ1-4	CASRDQGQELFF	TGTGCCAGCAGGGACCAGGGTCAGGAACTGTTTTTT
NA	once	TRBV18	TRBJ2-3	CASSSTVSTDTQYF	TGTGCCAGCTCATCGACAGTTAGCACAGATACGCAGTATTTT
NA	NA	TRBV14	TRBJ2-1	CASSQDAASRGDFF	TGTGCCAGCAGCCAAGATGCCGCGAGCAGGGGCGACTTCTTC
NA	NA	TRBV6-5	TRBJ1-1	CASSSNWGPEAFF	TGTGCCAGCAGTTCGAATTGGGGCCCTGAAGCTTTCTTT
TRBD2	NA	TRBV11-3	TRBJ2-5	CASSSGLAGGRETQYF	TGTGCCAGCAGCTCGGGACTAGCGGGGGGGCGAGAGACCCAGTACTTC
NA	NA	TRBV4-1	TRBJ1-2	CASSQAWGGFGYTF	TGCGCCAGCAGCCAAGCTTGGGGGGGCTTTGGCTACACCTTC
TRBD1	few	TRBV2	TRBJ1-6	CASRGTGGPNSPLHF	TGTGCCAGCAGGGGGACAGGGGGACCTAATTCACCCCTCCACTTT
NA	NA	TRBV5-4	TRBJ1-1	CASSLWGRGTEAFF	TGTGCCAGCAGCTTGTGGGGGCGCGGCACTGAAGCTTTCTTT
NA	NA	TRBV2	TRBJ2-5	CASSPQGESPQETQYF	TGTGCCAGCAGCCCACAGGGCGAGTCCCCCCAAGAGACCCAGTACTTC
NA	NA	TRBV3-1/TRBV3-2	TRBJ1-2	CASGSRGGYTF	TGTGCCAGCGGGAGCCGAGGGGGCTACACCTTC
TRBD2	NA	TRBV10-1	TRBJ2-3	CASSESISTSGHTDTQYF	TGCGCCAGCAGTGAGTCGATTTCGACTAGCGGTCACACAGATACGCAGTATTTT
NA	NA	TRBV6-2/TRBV6-3	TRBJ1-1	CASSLTEMNTEAFF	TGTGCCAGCAGTTTGACAGAGATGAACACTGAAGCTTTCTTT
TRBD2	NA	TRBV3-1/TRBV3-2	TRBJ2-7	CASSRGTTSSQYF	TGTGCCAGCAGCCGAGGGACTACCTCTTCGCAGTACTTC
TRBD2	NA	TRBV7-6	TRBJ2-1	CASSFRLANEQFF	TGTGCCAGCAGCTTCCGACTAGCGAATGAGCAGTTCTTC
NA	NA	TRBV12-2	TRBJ1-4	CASRAGTGEREKLFF	TGTGCAAGTCGCGCCGGGACAGGGGAACGGGAAAAACTGTTTTTT
NA	few	TRBV7-8	TRBJ2-2	CASSLRGGSAGELFF	TGTGCCAGCAGCTTACGTGGGGGGTCGGCCGGGGAGCTGTTTTTT
TRBD1	NA	TRBV7-2	TRBJ2-7	CASSRGQGPYEQYF	TGTGCCAGCAGCAGGGGACAGGGGCCCTACGAGCAGTACTTC
NA	few	TRBV29-1	TRBJ2-7	CSVEDGQLTYEQYF	TGCAGCGTTGAAGATGGACAGCTAACCTACGAGCAGTACTTC
NA	NA	TRBV18	TRBJ1-2	CASSPEQFPHGYTF	TGTGCCAGCTCACCCGAACAGTTCCCTCATGGCTACACCTTC
NA	few	TRBV20-1	TRBJ2-5	CSASRGAGETQYF	TGCAGTGCTAGTCGCGGGGCGGGGGAGACCCAGTACTTC
TRBD1	NA	TRBV27	TRBJ2-7	CASSYDRGPGDEQYF	TGTGCCAGCAGTTACGACAGGGGGCCAGGGGACGAGCAGTACTTC
NA	NA	TRBV6-5	TRBJ1-2	CASSYGPPQGYTF	TGTGCCAGCAGTTATGGTCCCCCACAAGGCTACACCTTC
NA	few	TRBV2	TRBJ1-4	CASSERAGTNEKLFF	TGTGCCAGCAGTGAACGGGCAGGGACTAATGAAAAACTGTTTTTT
NA	few	TRBV28	TRBJ2-3	CASSLLLVADTQYF	TGTGCCAGCAGTTTGTTACTAGTGGCAGATACGCAGTATTTT
TRBD2	NA	TRBV11-2	TRBJ2-1	CASLTSGGAYNEQFF	TGTGCCAGCTTAACTAGCGGGGGGGCCTACAATGAGCAGTTCTTC
NA	NA	TRBV21-1	TRBJ2-2	CASSKSRLFF	TGTGCCAGCAGCAAAAGTAGGCTGTTTTTT
NA	NA	TRBV28	TRBJ2-1	CASTLWGGYNEQFF	TGTGCCAGCACCCTTTGGGGCGGATACAATGAGCAGTTCTTC
TRBD1	NA	TRBV11-2	TRBJ1-2	CASSYPLTGEGYGYTF	TGTGCCAGCAGCTACCCCCTGACAGGGGAAGGCTATGGCTACACCTTC
NA	NA	TRBV7-9	TRBJ2-7	CASSFEDRNYEQYF	TGTGCCAGCAGCTTTGAGGATAGAAATTACGAGCAGTACTTC
NA	NA	TRBV6-5	TRBJ1-1	CASSTGGTEAFF	TGTGCCAGCAGTACTGGCGGGACTGAAGCTTTCTTT
NA	few	TRBV28	TRBJ2-7	CASSLYPQGIRAEQYF	TGTGCCAGCAGTTTATACCCCCAGGGGATTAGGGCCGAGCAGTACTTC
TRBD2	NA	TRBV5-1	TRBJ2-1	CASSFGSGGVNEQFF	TGCGCCAGCAGCTTCGGTAGCGGGGGTGTCAATGAGCAGTTCTTC
NA	NA	TRBV19	TRBJ1-1	CASSKGWDTEAFF	TGTGCCAGTAGTAAGGGGTGGGACACTGAAGCTTTCTTT
NA	NA	TRBV6-6	TRBJ1-6	CASSYSNRNGNSPLHF	TGTGCCAGCAGTTACTCGAACCGAAACGGGAATTCACCCCTCCACTTT
NA	NA	TRBV9	TRBJ2-7	CASSTSPRFLYEQYF	TGTGCCAGCAGCACCTCACCTAGATTCCTATACGAGCAGTACTTC
NA	once	TRBV6-2/TRBV6-3	TRBJ1-5	CASSYPLQGQPQHF	TGTGCCAGCAGTTACCCACTACAGGGTCAGCCCCAGCATTTT